Shown below are 14 T cell receptor beta chains from a single sample sequenced in a study of blood T cell repertoires in COVID-19. Repertoires were generated with immunoSEQ multiplex PCR, while TCRdb's copy carries only in-frame clones and drops some. The sample consists of under 200,000 clones, 89% of them appearing once. Input material: PBMCs or T cells enriched from blood (not recorded which). These receptors originate from a woman aged 18-30 years who had recovered from COVID-19.

This clone was found once. The chain has TRBV15 and TRBJ2-1; 9 nucleotides agree with TRBD2. CDR1 LNHNV and CDR2 YYDKDF come from the germline V gene (reference sequence). The V segment lost 1 base and the J segment 7 bases; nucleotides outside the gene matches: 5. This CDR3 has 15 residues. Here the CDR3 DNA reads TGTGCCACCAGCAGAGTGTCTAGCGGGGCGAATGAGCAGTTCTTC. Protein product: CATSRVSSGANEQFF.

The genes are TRBV2 and TRBJ1-5; the D gene is possibly TRBD1 (6 bases). CDR1 and CDR2 (germline): SNHLY, FYNNEI. The CDR3 loop spans 17 amino acids. The V gene lost 4 bases and the J gene lost 0 bases, with 16 bases spanning the gap. In DNA form, the CDR3 reads TGTGCCAGCAGTGCGCGGTTAGACAGGAATAGCAATCAGCCCCAGCATTTT. As protein: CASSARLDRNSNQPQHF. Drawing the rest from reference TRBV2 and TRBJ1-5, the complete variable domain is EPEVTQTPSHQVTQMGQEVILRCVPISNHLYFYWYRQILGQKVEFLVSFYNNEISEKSEIFDDQFSVERPDGSNFTLKIRSTKLEDSAMYFCASSARLDRNSNQPQHFGDGTRLSIL.

This clone was detected only once. The V call is TRBV5-1, the J call TRBJ1-5, with TRBD1 matching 7 bases. CDR1 SGHRS and CDR2 YFSETQ come from the germline V gene. V trimming: 4 bases; J trimming: 0 bases; junction bases outside the gene matches: 4. The CDR3 has 15 residues. CDR3 coding DNA: TGCGCCAGCAGCGCTACAGGGGATAGCAATCAGCCCCAGCATTTT. Its protein product is CASSATGDSNQPQHF.

The chain couples TRBV5-1 to TRBJ1-2; D gene uncertain. Germline V gives CDR1 SGHRS, CDR2 YFSETQ. There are 13 residues in the CDR3. The V and J ends lost 2 bases and 4 bases respectively, with 9 bases between them. CDR3 sequence: CASSFDGSYGYTF. The CDR3 DNA reads as TGCGCCAGCAGCTTTGACGGGAGCTATGGCTACACCTTC.

This chain links TRBV28 with TRBJ2-7, with TRBD1 matching over 8 bases. The CDR3 spans 15 residues. The V gene's germline CDR1 is MDHEN and CDR2 SYDVKM. The V segment lost 1 base and the J segment 2 bases; nucleotides outside the gene matches: 4. DNA of the CDR3: TGTGCCAGCAGTTTATTCTCAGGGGGCACCTACGAGCAGTACTTC. Its translation is CASSLFSGGTYEQYF.

V gene TRBV7-6 combines with J gene TRBJ2-3; D ambiguous. The CDR3 covers 13 residues. V shed 4 bases and J shed 6 bases, with 11 bases lying between them. Germline V gene sequence: CDR1 SGHVS, CDR2 FNYEAQ. The CDR3 bases are TGTGCCAGCAGCTCGGGTCCCGACGATACGCAGTATTTT. Translated: CASSSGPDDTQYF. The whole variable domain, remainder taken from reference TRBV7-6 and TRBJ2-3, is GAGVSQSPRYKVTKRGQDVALRCDPISGHVSLYWYRQALGQGPEFLTYFNYEAQQDKSGLPNDRFSAERPEGSISTLTIQRTEQRDSAMYRCASSSGPDDTQYFGPGTRLTVL.

This chain joins TRBV6-5 and TRBJ1-2; a weak D match, TRBD1 (6 bases). Germline V gives CDR1 MNHEY, CDR2 SVGAGI. Trimming removed 5 bases at V and 3 bases at J, with 16 bases between. This CDR3 comprises 15 residues. The CDR3 DNA reads TGTGCCAGCAGTCCTACAGGGACCTCGTACTATGGCTACACCTTC. It specifies CASSPTGTSYYGYTF.

The CDR3 DNA reads as TGTGCCAGCAGTTACTCGAGGCTAGCGGGTTCCTACGAGCAGTACTTC. Its translation is CASSYSRLAGSYEQYF. The chain combines TRBV6-2 or TRBV6-3 with TRBJ2-7; 8 nucleotides line up with TRBD2. The CDR3 length is 16 residues. V lost 0 bases to trimming and J lost 1 base; unmatched junction nucleotides: 5. Germline values: CDR1 MNHEY, CDR2 SVGEGT.

The CDR3 protein is CASSLGQGAMNTEAFF. In DNA, the CDR3 is TGCGCCAGCAGCCTCGGACAGGGGGCCATGAACACTGAAGCTTTCTTT. The chain links TRBV4-1 to TRBJ1-1; TRBD1 matches 11 bases. Germline V gene data show CDR1 as MGHRA and CDR2 as YSYEKL. V shed 4 bases and J 0 bases; nucleotides not matched to a gene: 4. The CDR3 spans 16 residues.

The chain recombines TRBV4-1 with TRBJ2-7; 8 bases are a match to TRBD1. J gave up 4 bases and V 0 bases, and 8 bases lay outside the gene matches. This CDR3 spans 16 amino acids. In germline, CDR1 is MGHRA, CDR2 YSYEKL. The chain's CDR3 is CASSQDARTGWYEQYF. The CDR3 DNA follows: TGCGCCAGCAGCCAAGATGCGAGGACAGGGTGGTACGAGCAGTACTTC.

About this clone itself: The sample has other DNA sequences that encode this CDR3 too. The chain is built from TRBV18 and TRBJ1-1; D gene uncertain. V lost 0 bases, J lost 1 base, and 6 bases lay in between. There are 14 residues in the CDR3. Germline loops: CDR1 KGHSH, CDR2 LQKENI. CDR3 bases: TGTGCCAGCTCACCACCGCCGGGGAACACTGAAGCTTTCTTT. Protein product: CASSPPPGNTEAFF.

The genes are TRBV19 and TRBJ1-5; 7 positions match TRBD1. The germline gives CDR1 LNHDA, CDR2 SQIVND (reference sequence). The CDR3 runs 15 residues. V lost 6 bases and J lost 0; bases outside the gene matches: 5. CDR3 sequence (DNA): TGTGCCAGTAGCCCGACAGGGTATAGCAATCAGCCCCAGCATTTT. Encoded protein: CASSPTGYSNQPQHF.

The rearrangement uses TRBV5-1 and TRBJ2-7, with D perhaps matching TRBD2 (6 bases). The CDR3 is 14 amino acids. Germline V lookup: CDR1 SGHRS, CDR2 YFSETQ. Trimming took off 1 base at V and 2 bases at J, with 10 bases between the two ends. The CDR3 DNA is TGCGCCAGCAGCTTGCCGGGGAGGACCTACGAGCAGTACTTC. Amino acid sequence: CASSLPGRTYEQYF.

This rearrangement joins TRBV12-5 to TRBJ2-3, with unresolved D. V shed 6 bases and J shed 1 base, with 11 bases lying between them. There are 14 residues in the CDR3. Germline V gene data show CDR1 as LGHNT and CDR2 as FRNRAP. The CDR3 region has the DNA TGTGCTAGTGGCCTAGTCCGGGGCACAGATACGCAGTATTTT. This codes for CASGLVRGTDTQYF.